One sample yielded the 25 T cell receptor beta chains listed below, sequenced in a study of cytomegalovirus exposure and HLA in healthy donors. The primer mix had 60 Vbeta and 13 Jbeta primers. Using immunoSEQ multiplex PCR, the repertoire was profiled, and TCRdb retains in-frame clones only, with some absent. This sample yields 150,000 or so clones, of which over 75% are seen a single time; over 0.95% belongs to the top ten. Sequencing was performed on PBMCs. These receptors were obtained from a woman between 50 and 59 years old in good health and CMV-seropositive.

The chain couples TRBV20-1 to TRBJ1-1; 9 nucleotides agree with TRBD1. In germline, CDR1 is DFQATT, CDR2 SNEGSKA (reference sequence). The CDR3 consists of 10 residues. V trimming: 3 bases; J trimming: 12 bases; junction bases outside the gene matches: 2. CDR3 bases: TGCAGTGCTAGGGGACAGGGTACTTTCTTT. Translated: CSARGQGTFF.

The CDR3 reads CSVEQAKRPYEQYF. The CDR3 bases are TGCAGCGTTGAACAGGCCAAACGACCCTACGAGCAGTACTTC. This rearrangement joins TRBV29-1 to TRBJ2-7; D remains ambiguous. The CDR3 totals 14 residues. V lost 2 bases to trimming and J lost 2 bases, with 13 bases between them. Germline assignment: CDR1 SQVTM and CDR2 ANQGSEA.

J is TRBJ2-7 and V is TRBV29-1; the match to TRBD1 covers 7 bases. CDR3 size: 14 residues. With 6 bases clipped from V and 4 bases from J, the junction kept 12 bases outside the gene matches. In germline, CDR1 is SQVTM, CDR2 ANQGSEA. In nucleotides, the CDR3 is TGCAGCGTATTAAACACAGGGGCCTCTTACGAGCAGTACTTC. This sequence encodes CSVLNTGASYEQYF.

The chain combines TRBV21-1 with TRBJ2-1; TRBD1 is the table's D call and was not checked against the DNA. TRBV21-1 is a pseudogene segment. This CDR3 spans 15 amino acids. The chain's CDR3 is CASSNGHPTYNEQFF. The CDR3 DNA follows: TGTGCCAGCAGCAATGGACATCCAACCTACAATGAGCAGTTCTTC.

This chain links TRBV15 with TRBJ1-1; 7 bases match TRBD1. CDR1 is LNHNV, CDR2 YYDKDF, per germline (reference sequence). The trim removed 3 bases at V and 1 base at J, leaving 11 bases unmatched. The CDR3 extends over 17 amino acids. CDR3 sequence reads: CATSRIQGFGPNTEAFF. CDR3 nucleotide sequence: TGTGCCACCAGCAGGATACAGGGGTTCGGCCCGAACACTGAAGCTTTCTTT.

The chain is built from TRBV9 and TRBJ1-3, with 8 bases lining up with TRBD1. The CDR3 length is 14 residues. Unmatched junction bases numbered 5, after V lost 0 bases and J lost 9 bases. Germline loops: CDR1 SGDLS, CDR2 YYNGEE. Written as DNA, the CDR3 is TGTGCCAGCAGCGTAGGGGGACAGGTTGGCACCATATATTTT. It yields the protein CASSVGGQVGTIYF.

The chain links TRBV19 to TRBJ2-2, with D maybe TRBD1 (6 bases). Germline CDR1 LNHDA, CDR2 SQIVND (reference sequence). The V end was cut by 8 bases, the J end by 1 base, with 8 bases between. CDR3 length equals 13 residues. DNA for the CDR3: TGTGCCAGTCGGGACAAGAACACCGGGGAGCTGTTTTTT. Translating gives CASRDKNTGELFF.

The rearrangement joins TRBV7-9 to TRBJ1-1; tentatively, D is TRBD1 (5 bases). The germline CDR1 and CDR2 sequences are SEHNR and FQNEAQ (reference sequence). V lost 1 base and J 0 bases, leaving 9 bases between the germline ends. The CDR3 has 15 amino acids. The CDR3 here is CASSLGGTVNTEAFF. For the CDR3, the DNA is TGTGCCAGCAGCTTAGGTGGGACTGTGAACACTGAAGCTTTCTTT.

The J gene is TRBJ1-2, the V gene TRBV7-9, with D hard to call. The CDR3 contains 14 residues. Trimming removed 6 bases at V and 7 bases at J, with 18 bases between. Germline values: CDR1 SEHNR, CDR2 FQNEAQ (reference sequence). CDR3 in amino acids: CASRGGLGEGGYTF. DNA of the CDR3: TGTGCCAGCAGGGGAGGGCTCGGAGAGGGTGGCTACACCTTC.

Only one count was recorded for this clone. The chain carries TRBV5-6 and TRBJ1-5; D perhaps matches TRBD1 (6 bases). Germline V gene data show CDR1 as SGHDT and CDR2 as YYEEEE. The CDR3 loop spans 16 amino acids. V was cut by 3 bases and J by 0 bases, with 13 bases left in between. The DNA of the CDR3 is TGTGCCAGCAGCTCTAGGACAGCATATAGCAATCAGCCCCAGCATTTT. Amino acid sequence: CASSSRTAYSNQPQHF. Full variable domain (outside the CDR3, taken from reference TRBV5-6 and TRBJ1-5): DAGVTQSPTHLIKTRGQQVTLRCSPKSGHDTVSWYQQALGQGPQFIFQYYEEEERQRGNFPDRFSGHQFPNYSSELNVNALLLGDSALYLCASSSRTAYSNQPQHFGDGTRLSIL.

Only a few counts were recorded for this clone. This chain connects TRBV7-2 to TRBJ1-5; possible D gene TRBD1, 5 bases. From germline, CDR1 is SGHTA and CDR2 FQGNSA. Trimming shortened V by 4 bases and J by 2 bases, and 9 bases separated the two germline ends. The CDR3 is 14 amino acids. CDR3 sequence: CASSSLQGNQPQHF. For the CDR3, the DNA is TGTGCCAGCAGCTCGCTACAGGGCAATCAGCCCCAGCATTTT. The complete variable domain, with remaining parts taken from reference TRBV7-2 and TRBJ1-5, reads GAGVSQSPSNKVTEKGKDVELRCDPISGHTALYWYRQSLGQGLEFLIYFQGNSAPDKSGLPSDRFSAERTGGSVSTLTIQRTQQEDSAVYLCASSSLQGNQPQHFGDGTRLSIL.

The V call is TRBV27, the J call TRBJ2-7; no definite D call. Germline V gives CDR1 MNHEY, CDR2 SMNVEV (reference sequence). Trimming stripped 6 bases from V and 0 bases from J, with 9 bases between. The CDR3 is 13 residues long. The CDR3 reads CASRRLSSYEQYF. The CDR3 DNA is TGTGCCAGCAGGAGACTCAGCTCCTACGAGCAGTACTTC.

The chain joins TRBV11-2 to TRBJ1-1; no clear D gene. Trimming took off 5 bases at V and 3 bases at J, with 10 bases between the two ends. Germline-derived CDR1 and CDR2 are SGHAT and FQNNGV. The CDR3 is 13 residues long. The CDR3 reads CASSPRVDTEAFF. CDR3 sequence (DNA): TGTGCCAGCAGCCCCCGCGTAGACACTGAAGCTTTCTTT.

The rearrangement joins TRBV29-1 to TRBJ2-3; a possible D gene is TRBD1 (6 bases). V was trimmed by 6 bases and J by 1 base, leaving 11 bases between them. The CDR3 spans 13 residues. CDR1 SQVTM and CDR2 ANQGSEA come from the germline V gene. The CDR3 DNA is TGCAGCGTGGCCCGGACAGGCACAGATACGCAGTATTTT. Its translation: CSVARTGTDTQYF.

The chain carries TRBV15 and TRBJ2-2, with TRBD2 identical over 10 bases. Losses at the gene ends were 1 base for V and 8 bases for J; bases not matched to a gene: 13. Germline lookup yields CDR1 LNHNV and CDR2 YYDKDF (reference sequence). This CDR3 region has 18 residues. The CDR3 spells CATSRGITSGVPGGELFF. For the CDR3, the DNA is TGTGCCACCAGCAGAGGAATAACTAGCGGGGTTCCGGGGGGGGAGCTGTTTTTT.

CDR3 sequence (DNA): TGTGCCAGCAGTTACCTAGGACTCTACGAGCAGTACTTC. It specifies CASSYLGLYEQYF. This sequence joins TRBV27 and TRBJ2-7; a possible D gene is TRBD2 (5 bases). CDR1 is MNHEY and CDR2 is SMNVEV in the germline V gene (reference sequence). This CDR3 is built from 13 residues. V was pared by 4 bases and J by 3 bases, with 10 bases between.

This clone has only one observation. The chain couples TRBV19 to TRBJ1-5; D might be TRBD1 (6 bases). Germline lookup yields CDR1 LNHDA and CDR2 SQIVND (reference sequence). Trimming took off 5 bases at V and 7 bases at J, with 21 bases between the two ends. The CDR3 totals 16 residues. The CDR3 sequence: CASSRGQGWSGQPQHF. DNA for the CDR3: TGTGCCAGTAGTCGGGGACAAGGATGGTCTGGGCAGCCCCAGCATTTT.

The CDR3 region is CASSSRRVQNTEAFF. The CDR3 coding sequence is TGTGCCAGTAGTTCCCGCCGCGTCCAGAACACTGAAGCTTTCTTT. This rearrangement joins TRBV19 to TRBJ1-1, with D uncertain. Trimming took 5 bases from V and 1 from J, leaving 14 bases between them. CDR1 is LNHDA, CDR2 SQIVND, per germline (reference sequence). CDR3 length equals 15 residues.

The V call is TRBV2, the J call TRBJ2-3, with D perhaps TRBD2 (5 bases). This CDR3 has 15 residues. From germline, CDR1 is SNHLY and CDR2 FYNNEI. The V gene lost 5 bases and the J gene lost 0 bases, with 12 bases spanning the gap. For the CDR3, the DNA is TGTGCCAGCAGTAAACTAGAGATAAGCACAGATACGCAGTATTTT. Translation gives CASSKLEISTDTQYF.

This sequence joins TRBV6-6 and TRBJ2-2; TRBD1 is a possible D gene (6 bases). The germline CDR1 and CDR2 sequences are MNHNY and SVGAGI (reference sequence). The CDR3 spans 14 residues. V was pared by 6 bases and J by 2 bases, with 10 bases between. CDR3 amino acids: CASRVGQNTGELFF. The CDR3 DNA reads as TGTGCCAGCAGGGTGGGACAAAACACCGGGGAGCTGTTTTTT.

CDR3 sequence reads: CASSLGRFGEGYTF. DNA for the CDR3: TGTGCCAGCAGCTTAGGCCGTTTCGGGGAAGGCTACACCTTC. The J gene is TRBJ1-2, the V gene TRBV7-2; D remains unclear. V lost 1 base and J 8 bases, leaving 14 bases between the germline ends. The germline gives CDR1 SGHTA, CDR2 FQGNSA. CDR3 length equals 14 residues.

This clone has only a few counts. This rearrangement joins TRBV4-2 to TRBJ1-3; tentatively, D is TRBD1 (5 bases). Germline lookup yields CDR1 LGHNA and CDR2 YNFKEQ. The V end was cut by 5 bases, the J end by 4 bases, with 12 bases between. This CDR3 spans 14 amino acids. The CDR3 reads CASSSTGAGNTIYF. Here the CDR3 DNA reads TGTGCCAGCAGCTCTACAGGAGCAGGAAACACCATATATTTT.

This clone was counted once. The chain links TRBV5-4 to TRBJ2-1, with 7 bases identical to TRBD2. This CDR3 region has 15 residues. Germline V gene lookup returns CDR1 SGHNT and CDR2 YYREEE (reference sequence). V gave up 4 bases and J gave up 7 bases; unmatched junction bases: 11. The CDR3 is CASSATSAQRNEQFF. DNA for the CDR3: TGTGCCAGCAGCGCCACTAGCGCCCAAAGGAATGAGCAGTTCTTC.

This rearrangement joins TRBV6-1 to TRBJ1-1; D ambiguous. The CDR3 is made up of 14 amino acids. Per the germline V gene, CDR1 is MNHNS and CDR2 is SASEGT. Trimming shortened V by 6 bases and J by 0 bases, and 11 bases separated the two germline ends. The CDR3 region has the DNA TGTGCCAGCAGCCGCAGAGACATGAACACTGAAGCTTTCTTT. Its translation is CASSRRDMNTEAFF.

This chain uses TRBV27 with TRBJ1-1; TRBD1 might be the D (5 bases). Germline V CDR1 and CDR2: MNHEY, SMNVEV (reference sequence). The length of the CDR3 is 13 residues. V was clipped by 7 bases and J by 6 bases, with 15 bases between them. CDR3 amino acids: CASNPIGGAEAFF. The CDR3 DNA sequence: TGTGCCAGCAACCCTATTGGGGGGGCTGAAGCTTTCTTT.